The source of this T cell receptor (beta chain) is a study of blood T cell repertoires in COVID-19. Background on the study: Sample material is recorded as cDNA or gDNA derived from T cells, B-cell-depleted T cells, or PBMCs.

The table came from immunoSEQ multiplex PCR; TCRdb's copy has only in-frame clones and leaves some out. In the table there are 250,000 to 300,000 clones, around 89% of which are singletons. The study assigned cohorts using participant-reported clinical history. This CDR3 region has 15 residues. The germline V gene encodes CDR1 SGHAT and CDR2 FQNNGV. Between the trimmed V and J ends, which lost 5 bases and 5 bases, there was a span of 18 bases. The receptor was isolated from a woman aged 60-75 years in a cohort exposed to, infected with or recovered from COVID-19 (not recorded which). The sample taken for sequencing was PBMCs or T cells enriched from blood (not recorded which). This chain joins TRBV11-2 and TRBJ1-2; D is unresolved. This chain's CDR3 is CASSPEARVRYGYTF. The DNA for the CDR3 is TGTGCCAGCAGCCCCGAGGCGCGGGTTAGGTATGGCTACACCTTC.